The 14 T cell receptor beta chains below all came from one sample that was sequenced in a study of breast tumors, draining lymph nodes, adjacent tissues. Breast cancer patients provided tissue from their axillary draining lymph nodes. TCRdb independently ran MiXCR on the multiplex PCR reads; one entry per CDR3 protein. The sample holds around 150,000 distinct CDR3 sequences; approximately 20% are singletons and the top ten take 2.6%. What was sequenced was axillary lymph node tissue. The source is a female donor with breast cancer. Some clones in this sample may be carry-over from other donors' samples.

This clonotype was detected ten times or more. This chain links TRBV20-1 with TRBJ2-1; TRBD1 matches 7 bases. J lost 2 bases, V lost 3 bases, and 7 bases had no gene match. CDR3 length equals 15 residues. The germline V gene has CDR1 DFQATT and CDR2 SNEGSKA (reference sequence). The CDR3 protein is CSARQIGTAYNEQFF. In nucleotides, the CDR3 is TGCAGTGCTAGGCAGATAGGGACAGCCTACAATGAGCAGTTCTTC.

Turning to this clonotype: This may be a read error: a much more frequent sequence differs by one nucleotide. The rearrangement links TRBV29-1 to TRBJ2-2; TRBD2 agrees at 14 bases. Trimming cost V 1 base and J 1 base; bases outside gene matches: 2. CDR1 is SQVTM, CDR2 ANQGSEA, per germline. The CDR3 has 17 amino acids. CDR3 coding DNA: TGCAGCGTTGAAGGACTAGCGGGAGGGGTGAACACCGGGGAGCTGTTTTTT. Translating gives CSVEGLAGGVNTGELFF.

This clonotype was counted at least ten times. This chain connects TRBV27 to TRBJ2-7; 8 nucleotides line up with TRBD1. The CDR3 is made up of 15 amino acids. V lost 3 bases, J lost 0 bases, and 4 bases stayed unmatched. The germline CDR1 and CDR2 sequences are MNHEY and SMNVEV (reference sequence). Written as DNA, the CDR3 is TGTGCCAGCAGTTTCGGACAGGGAAGCTCCTACGAGCAGTACTTC. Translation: CASSFGQGSSYEQYF.

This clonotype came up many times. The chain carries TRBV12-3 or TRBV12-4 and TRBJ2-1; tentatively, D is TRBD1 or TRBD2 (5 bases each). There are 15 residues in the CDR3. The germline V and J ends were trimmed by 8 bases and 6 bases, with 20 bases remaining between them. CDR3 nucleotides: TGTGCCAGCGATCGGGGCAGCAAGGGACCCAATGAGCAGTTCTTC. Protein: CASDRGSKGPNEQFF.

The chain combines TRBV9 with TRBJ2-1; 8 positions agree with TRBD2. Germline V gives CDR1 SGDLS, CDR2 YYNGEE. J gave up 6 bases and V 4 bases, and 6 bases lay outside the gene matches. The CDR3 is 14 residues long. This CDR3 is CASSLSAGVNEQFF. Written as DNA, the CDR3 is TGTGCCAGCAGCCTATCAGCGGGAGTCAATGAGCAGTTCTTC.

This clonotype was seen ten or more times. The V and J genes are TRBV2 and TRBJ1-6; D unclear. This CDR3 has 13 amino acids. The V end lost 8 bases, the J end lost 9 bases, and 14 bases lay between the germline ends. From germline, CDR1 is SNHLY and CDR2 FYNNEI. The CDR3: CASFGSFGSPLHF. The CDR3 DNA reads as TGTGCCAGCTTTGGCAGCTTCGGTTCACCCCTCCACTTT.

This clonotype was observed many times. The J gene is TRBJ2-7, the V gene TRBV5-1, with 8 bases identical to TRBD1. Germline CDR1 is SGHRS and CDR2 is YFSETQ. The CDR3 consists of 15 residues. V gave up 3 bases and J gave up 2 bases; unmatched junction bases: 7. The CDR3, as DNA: TGCGCCAGCAGCTCCGACAGGGGCCCTACCTACGAGCAGTACTTC. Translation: CASSSDRGPTYEQYF.

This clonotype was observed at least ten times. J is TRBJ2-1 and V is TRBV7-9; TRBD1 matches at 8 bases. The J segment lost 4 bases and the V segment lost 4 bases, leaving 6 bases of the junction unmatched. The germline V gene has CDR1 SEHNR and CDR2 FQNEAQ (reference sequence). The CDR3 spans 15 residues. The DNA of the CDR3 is TGTGCCAGCAGCTCAGGACAGGGCATTTACAATGAGCAGTTCTTC. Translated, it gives CASSSGQGIYNEQFF.

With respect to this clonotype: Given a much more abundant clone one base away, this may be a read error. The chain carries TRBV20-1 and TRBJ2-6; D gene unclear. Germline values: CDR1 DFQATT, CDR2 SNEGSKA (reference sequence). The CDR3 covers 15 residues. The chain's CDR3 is CCARVTASGANVLTF. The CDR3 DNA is TGCTGTGCTAGAGTCACAGCCTCTGGGGCCAACGTCCTGACTTTC.

For the CDR3, the DNA is TGTGCCAGCAGCCAAGATTTACGCTTCGGAAAACTGTTTTTT. Protein product: CASSQDLRFGKLFF. The chain recombines TRBV14 with TRBJ1-4; D call uncertain. This CDR3 region has 14 residues. Germline V gene lookup returns CDR1 SGHDN and CDR2 FVKESK. Deletions cut 0 bases from V and 10 bases from J, with 12 bases between. The variable domain in full, with the rest retrieved from reference TRBV14 and TRBJ1-4, is EAGVTQFPSHSVIEKGQTVTLRCDPISGHDNLYWYRRVMGKEIKFLLHFVKESKQDESGMPNNRFLAERTGGTYSTLKVQPAELEDSGVYFCASSQDLRFGKLFFGSGTQLSVL.

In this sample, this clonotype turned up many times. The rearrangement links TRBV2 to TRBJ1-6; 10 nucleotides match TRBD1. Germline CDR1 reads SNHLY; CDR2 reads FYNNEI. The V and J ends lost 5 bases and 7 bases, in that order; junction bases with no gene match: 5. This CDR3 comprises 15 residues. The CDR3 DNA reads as TGTGCCAGCAGTAGGGACAGGGGATTGAATTCACCCCTCCACTTT. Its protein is CASSRDRGLNSPLHF.

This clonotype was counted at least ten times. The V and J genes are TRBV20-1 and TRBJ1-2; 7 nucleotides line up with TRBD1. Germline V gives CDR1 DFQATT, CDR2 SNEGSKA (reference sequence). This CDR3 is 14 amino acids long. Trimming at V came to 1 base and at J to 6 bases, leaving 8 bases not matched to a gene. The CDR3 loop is CSARGQTGNNGYTF. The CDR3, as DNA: TGCAGTGCTAGAGGCCAGACAGGGAATAATGGCTACACCTTC.

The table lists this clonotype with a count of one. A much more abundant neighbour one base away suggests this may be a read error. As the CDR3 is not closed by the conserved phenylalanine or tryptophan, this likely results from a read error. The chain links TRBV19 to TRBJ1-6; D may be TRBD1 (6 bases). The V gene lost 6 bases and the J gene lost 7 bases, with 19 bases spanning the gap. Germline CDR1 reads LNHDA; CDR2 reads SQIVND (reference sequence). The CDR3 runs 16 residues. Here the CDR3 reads CASRPPLGHGNSPLHL. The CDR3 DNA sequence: TGTGCCAGTAGGCCCCCTTTGGGACACGGGAATTCACCCCTCCACCTT.

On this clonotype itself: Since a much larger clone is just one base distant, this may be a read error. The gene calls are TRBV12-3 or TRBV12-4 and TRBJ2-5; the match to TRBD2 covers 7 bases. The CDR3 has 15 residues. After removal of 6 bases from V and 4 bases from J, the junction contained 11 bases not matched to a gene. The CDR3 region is CASSRNSAGRETQYF. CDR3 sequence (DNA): TGTGCCAGCAGCCGAAATTCAGCGGGACGAGAGACCCAGTACTTC.